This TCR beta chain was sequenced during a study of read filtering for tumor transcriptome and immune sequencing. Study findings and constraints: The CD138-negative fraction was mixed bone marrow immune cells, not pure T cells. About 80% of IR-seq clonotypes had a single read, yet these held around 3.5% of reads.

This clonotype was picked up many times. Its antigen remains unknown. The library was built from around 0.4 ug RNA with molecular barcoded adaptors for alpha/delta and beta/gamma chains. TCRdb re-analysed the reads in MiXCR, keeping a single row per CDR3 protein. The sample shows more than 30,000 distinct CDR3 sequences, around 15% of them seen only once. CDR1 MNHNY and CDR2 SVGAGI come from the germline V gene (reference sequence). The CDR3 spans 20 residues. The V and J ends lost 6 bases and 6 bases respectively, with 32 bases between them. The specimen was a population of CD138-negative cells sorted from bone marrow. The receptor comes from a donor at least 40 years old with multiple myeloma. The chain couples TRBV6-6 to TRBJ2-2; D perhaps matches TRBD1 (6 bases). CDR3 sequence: CASSNTAGARGDYVAGELFF. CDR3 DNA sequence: TGTGCCAGCAGCAACACTGCTGGTGCCAGGGGTGATTATGTTGCCGGGGAGCTGTTTTTT.